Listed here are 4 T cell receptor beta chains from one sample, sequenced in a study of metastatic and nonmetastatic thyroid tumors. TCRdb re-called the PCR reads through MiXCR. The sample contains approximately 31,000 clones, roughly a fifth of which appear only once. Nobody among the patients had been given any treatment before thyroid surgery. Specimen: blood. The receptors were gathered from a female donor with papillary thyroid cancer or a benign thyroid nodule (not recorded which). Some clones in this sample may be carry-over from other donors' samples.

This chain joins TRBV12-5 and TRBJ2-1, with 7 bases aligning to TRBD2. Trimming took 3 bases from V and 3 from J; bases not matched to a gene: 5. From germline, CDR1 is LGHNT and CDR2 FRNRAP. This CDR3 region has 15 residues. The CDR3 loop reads CASGFSRDYYNEQFF. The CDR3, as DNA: TGTGCTAGTGGTTTTAGCCGGGACTACTACAATGAGCAGTTCTTC. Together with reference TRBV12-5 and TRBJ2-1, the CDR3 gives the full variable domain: DARVTQTPRHKVTEMGQEVTMRCQPILGHNTVFWYRQTMMQGLELLAYFRNRAPLDDSGMPKDRFSAEMPDATLATLKIQPSEPRDSAVYFCASGFSRDYYNEQFFGPGTRLTVL.

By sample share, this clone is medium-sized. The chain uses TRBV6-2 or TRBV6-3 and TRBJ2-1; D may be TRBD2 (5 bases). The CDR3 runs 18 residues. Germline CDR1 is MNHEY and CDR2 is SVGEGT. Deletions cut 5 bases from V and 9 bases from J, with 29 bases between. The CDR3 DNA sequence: TGTGCCAGCAGTCGGACGACTTTTAGGGCCCCGGGAAGGAGTGAGCAGTTCTTC. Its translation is CASSRTTFRAPGRSEQFF.

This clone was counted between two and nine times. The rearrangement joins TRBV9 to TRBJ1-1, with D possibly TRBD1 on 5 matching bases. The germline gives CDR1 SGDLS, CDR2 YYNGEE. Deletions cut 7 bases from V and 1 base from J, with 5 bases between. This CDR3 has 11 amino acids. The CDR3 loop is CASGQNTEAFF. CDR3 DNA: TGTGCCAGCGGACAGAACACTGAAGCTTTCTTT.

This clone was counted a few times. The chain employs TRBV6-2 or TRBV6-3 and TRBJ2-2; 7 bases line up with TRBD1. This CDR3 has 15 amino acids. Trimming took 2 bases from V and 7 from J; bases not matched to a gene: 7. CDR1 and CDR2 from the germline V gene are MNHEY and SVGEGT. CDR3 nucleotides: TGTGCCAGCAGTTACGGCAGGGGGAGAAACGGGGAGCTGTTTTTT. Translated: CASSYGRGRNGELFF.